This T cell receptor beta chain stems from a study of shared clonotypes between healthy human individuals. Study-wide context: Samples came from two female and three male donors aged 18 to 49. CD4 naive and CD4 memory each took three plates per donor, while CD8 naive took two and CD8 memory one.

Genomic DNA of every subset was divided equally among multiple immunoSEQ plates. Here immunoSEQ multiplex PCR was the method, and the copy in TCRdb shows in-frame clones only, minus some. The repertoire holds 1.5 million to 2.5 million clones, about 95% seen once, with 1.2% in the top ten. Study-wide results and limits: Depth of sequencing was expected to influence donor clonotype sharing.

This CDR3 has 14 residues. Germline V gene sequence: CDR1 MNHEY, CDR2 SVGAGI. V gave up 0 bases and J gave up 4 bases, with 9 bases separating them. CD45RO-negative CD8 cells positively selected for CCR7 made up the naive population, which excluded terminally differentiated effector memory CD45RA+ cells. Concerning this clone itself: Its antigen is still unknown.

The sequence was collected from a man younger than 35 in good health. The sequencing input was naive CD8+ T cells sorted from blood. The rearrangement uses TRBV6-5 and TRBJ1-2; no clear D. The CDR3 DNA sequence: TGTGCCAGCAGTTACTCGAGGGTCCTCTATGGCTACACCTTC. Translating it yields CASSYSRVLYGYTF.